Below, 10 T cell receptor beta chains from the same sample are listed, as sequenced in a study of molecular identifiers for immune sequencing clone quantification. TCRdb used MiXCR to reprocess the PCR reads, holding one entry per CDR3 protein. The top ten clones hold approximately 0.8% of a sample with about half a million distinct CDR3 sequences, around 23% of them seen once. Sequenced: naive CD8+ T cells from blood, with Jurkat cell RNA spiked in. Stated subset: FACS-sorted CD8+CD4-CCR7+CD45RA+ naive T cells. The receptors shown here come from a human donor in good health. Some libraries in this study had Jurkat cell RNA spiked in.

This clonotype appeared a few times. V and J are TRBV12-3 or TRBV12-4 and TRBJ2-3; 7 bases agree with TRBD2. CDR3 size: 15 residues. Trimming removed 6 bases from V and 2 bases from J; junction bases left unmatched: 8. In nucleotides, the CDR3 is TGTGCCAGCAGGGGGGGGGACTTTGACACAGATACGCAGTATTTT. Translating it yields CASRGGDFDTDTQYF.

There are many counts of this clonotype. The chain joins TRBV12-3 or TRBV12-4 to TRBJ1-1; D remains unclear. CDR3 length: 16 residues. V shed 5 bases and J shed 1 base, with 17 bases lying between them. The DNA of the CDR3 is TGTGCCAGCAGTGTCGGGCCCCAGGACGAGAACACTGAAGCTTTCTTT. Protein sequence: CASSVGPQDENTEAFF.

This clonotype was observed many times. The chain employs TRBV7-9 and TRBJ2-3, with 12 bases identical to TRBD2. V lost 5 bases to trimming and J lost 5 bases; unmatched junction nucleotides: 8. Germline V gene lookup returns CDR1 SEHNR and CDR2 FQNEAQ (reference sequence). The CDR3 covers 16 residues. CDR3 nucleotides: TGTGCCAGCAGCAAGACTAGCGGGAGTCGCGGAGATACGCAGTATTTT. As protein: CASSKTSGSRGDTQYF.

This clonotype was recorded a few times. The chain joins TRBV19 to TRBJ2-7; D may match TRBD1 or TRBD2 (5 bases each). CDR1 is LNHDA, CDR2 SQIVND, per germline (reference sequence). The CDR3 runs to 14 residues. The ends were cut back, 1 base at V and 6 bases at J, with 13 bases in the middle. The CDR3 protein is CASSIGSRGSEQYF. Here the CDR3 DNA reads TGTGCCAGTAGTATAGGCAGCCGGGGCTCCGAGCAGTACTTC. Combining the CDR3 with reference TRBV19 and TRBJ2-7 gives the whole variable domain DGGITQSPKYLFRKEGQNVTLSCEQNLNHDAMYWYRQDPGQGLRLIYYSQIVNDFQKGDIAEGYSVSREKKESFPLTVTSAQKNPTAFYLCASSIGSRGSEQYFGPGTRLTVT.

Only a few counts were recorded for this clonotype. The V and J genes are TRBV27 and TRBJ1-2; the D gene is possibly TRBD1 (5 bases). Germline values: CDR1 MNHEY, CDR2 SMNVEV (reference sequence). Trimming removed 5 bases at V and 3 bases at J, with 16 bases between. This CDR3 comprises 15 residues. In nucleotides, the CDR3 is TGTGCCAGCAGTCACTCGGAAGGGGTGGACTATGGCTACACCTTC. Its translation: CASSHSEGVDYGYTF.

This clonotype was counted at least ten times. The chain joins TRBV3-1 to TRBJ2-3; D ambiguous. The CDR3 consists of 14 residues. Germline CDR1 and CDR2: LGHDT and YNNKEL (reference sequence). The V end was cut by 4 bases, the J end by 5 bases, with 13 bases between. This CDR3 reads CASSPNEILDTQYF. The CDR3 DNA reads as TGTGCCAGCAGCCCGAATGAGATCCTAGATACGCAGTATTTT.

This clonotype was detected a few times. V is TRBV15 and J is TRBJ2-3, with D possibly matching TRBD2 (5 bases). The V and J ends lost 3 bases and 1 base respectively, with 11 bases between them. The germline gives CDR1 LNHNV, CDR2 YYDKDF (reference sequence). The CDR3 length is 15 residues. The CDR3 nucleotides read TGTGCCACCAGCAGTCAAGGGAGACGCACAGATACGCAGTATTTT. Translated: CATSSQGRRTDTQYF.

The V call is TRBV20-1, the J call TRBJ2-7; 7 bases agree with TRBD2. Germline-derived CDR1 and CDR2 are DFQATT and SNEGSKA (reference sequence). Unmatched junction bases numbered 13, after V lost 3 bases and J lost 5 bases. The CDR3 consists of 15 residues. The DNA of the CDR3 is TGCAGTGCTAGTACGGGCGGACTAGTCTCTAACGAGCAGTACTTC. Its translation is CSASTGGLVSNEQYF.

In nucleotides, the CDR3 is TGTGCCAGCAGCTCAAAGGACGGGACAGTTCCCTCGAGGCCTCAGCCCCAGCATTTT. It encodes CASSSKDGTVPSRPQPQHF. The chain recombines TRBV7-9 with TRBJ1-5, with 7 bases matching TRBD1. V lost 4 bases to trimming and J lost 6 bases; unmatched junction nucleotides: 21. In germline, CDR1 is SEHNR, CDR2 FQNEAQ (reference sequence). This CDR3 region has 19 residues.

This clonotype was counted only a few times. The chain recombines TRBV6-2 or TRBV6-3 with TRBJ2-2; D not resolved. Germline CDR1 and CDR2: MNHEY and SVGEGT. The CDR3 is made up of 13 amino acids. Trimming left V 6 bases short and J 3 bases short, with 8 bases between. Written as DNA, the CDR3 is TGTGCCAGCAGGGTGGGATACACCGGGGAGCTGTTTTTT. This gives the protein CASRVGYTGELFF.